These T cell receptor beta chains were read from a single sample in a study of preoperative IRX-2 immunotherapy in early breast cancer. TCRdb's copy holds only in-frame clones and misses some; the assay was immunoSEQ multiplex PCR. The sample lists around 39,000 clones, roughly 94% seen once, with around 1.6% in the top ten. Sequenced material: tumor tissue, taken after IRX-2 immunotherapy. The receptors shown here come from a human donor with breast cancer. CDR3s include the opening cysteine and the closing phenylalanine or tryptophan. A D gene is named only where the DNA matches it firmly. For some rows the clone size is stated as once, few or many, or as a class when expanded; others skip it.

clone size: -; V gene: TRBV21-1; D gene: -; J gene: TRBJ2-3; CDR3 protein: CASSKGVSRDSTSTDTQYF; CDR3 DNA: TGTGCCAGCAGCAAAGGGGTCTCCCGGGACAGCACTAGCACAGATACGCAGTATTTT
clone size: -; V gene: TRBV6-5; D gene: -; J gene: TRBJ1-6; CDR3 protein: CASAALSSYNSPLHF; CDR3 DNA: TGTGCCAGCGCTGCTTTGAGCTCCTATAATTCACCCCTCCACTTT
clone size: -; V gene: TRBV29-1; D gene: -; J gene: TRBJ1-2; CDR3 protein: CSAPGTTDNYGYTF; CDR3 DNA: TGCAGCGCCCCCGGGACTACCGACAACTATGGCTACACCTTC
clone size: -; V gene: TRBV12-5; D gene: TRBD1; J gene: TRBJ2-1; CDR3 protein: CASGLSYRGQGNNEQFF; CDR3 DNA: TGTGCTAGTGGTTTGTCATACCGGGGACAGGGGAACAATGAGCAGTTCTTC
clone size: -; V gene: TRBV4-1; D gene: -; J gene: TRBJ1-6; CDR3 protein: CASSQPGTAASPLHF; CDR3 DNA: TGCGCCAGCAGCCAGCCCGGGACGGCGGCTTCACCCCTCCACTTT
clone size: -; V gene: TRBV6-5; D gene: -; J gene: TRBJ1-1; CDR3 protein: CASSYAGPRVKAFF; CDR3 DNA: TGTGCCAGCAGTTACGCAGGACCAAGGGTAAAGGCTTTCTTT
clone size: -; V gene: TRBV5-1; D gene: TRBD2; J gene: TRBJ2-6; CDR3 protein: CASSLALGEGLTF; CDR3 DNA: TGCGCCAGCAGCTTGGCTCTGGGGGAGGGCCTGACTTTC
clone size: -; V gene: TRBV19; D gene: -; J gene: TRBJ1-5; CDR3 protein: CASSIVRQPQHF; CDR3 DNA: TGTGCCAGTAGTATAGTTCGACAGCCCCAGCATTTT
clone size: once; V gene: TRBV7-2; D gene: TRBD2; J gene: TRBJ2-5; CDR3 protein: CASSSRWASGGETQYF; CDR3 DNA: TGTGCCAGCAGCTCGCGGTGGGCTAGCGGCGGGGAGACCCAGTACTTC
clone size: -; V gene: TRBV4-3; D gene: -; J gene: TRBJ2-1; CDR3 protein: CASSQGISRSYNEQFF; CDR3 DNA: TGCGCCAGCAGCCAAGGAATTAGTAGGTCCTACAATGAGCAGTTCTTC
clone size: -; V gene: TRBV28; D gene: -; J gene: TRBJ2-2; CDR3 protein: CASRVRLVTGELFF; CDR3 DNA: TGTGCCAGCAGGGTGAGACTGGTCACCGGGGAGCTGTTTTTT
clone size: -; V gene: TRBV7-3; D gene: TRBD2; J gene: TRBJ2-2; CDR3 protein: CASSLSTSGAPGELFF; CDR3 DNA: TGTGCCAGCAGCTTAAGCACTAGCGGGGCCCCCGGGGAGCTGTTTTTT
clone size: -; V gene: TRBV6-4; D gene: TRBD1; J gene: TRBJ2-2; CDR3 protein: CASPGTARRVCTGELFF; CDR3 DNA: TGTGCCAGCCCAGGGACAGCGCGACGGGTTTGCACCGGGGAGCTGTTTTTT
clone size: -; V gene: TRBV4-1; D gene: TRBD1; J gene: TRBJ1-1; CDR3 protein: CASSQDQQGIMNTEAFF; CDR3 DNA: TGCGCCAGCAGCCAAGATCAACAGGGGATAATGAACACTGAAGCTTTCTTT
clone size: -; V gene: TRBV19; D gene: -; J gene: TRBJ2-2; CDR3 protein: CAITPRGPNTGELFF; CDR3 DNA: TGTGCCATTACTCCGAGGGGCCCGAACACCGGGGAGCTGTTTTTT
clone size: -; V gene: TRBV11-2; D gene: TRBD1; J gene: TRBJ1-1; CDR3 protein: CASSFGDSRNTEAFF; CDR3 DNA: TGTGCCAGCAGCTTCGGGGACAGCAGGAACACTGAAGCTTTCTTT
clone size: -; V gene: TRBV2; D gene: TRBD2; J gene: TRBJ2-3; CDR3 protein: CASIWAGGLDTQYF; CDR3 DNA: TGTGCCAGCATCTGGGCGGGGGGGTTAGATACGCAGTATTTT
clone size: -; V gene: TRBV6-1; D gene: -; J gene: TRBJ1-2; CDR3 protein: CASSEAFRSRRTGYTF; CDR3 DNA: TGTGCCAGCAGTGAAGCGTTCCGTTCCCGGCGGACGGGCTACACCTTC
clone size: -; V gene: TRBV4-1; D gene: -; J gene: TRBJ2-7; CDR3 protein: CASSQSGFSYEQYF; CDR3 DNA: TGCGCCAGCAGCCAATCTGGGTTCTCCTACGAGCAGTACTTC
clone size: -; V gene: TRBV19; D gene: -; J gene: TRBJ1-2; CDR3 protein: CASSIAGAAYGYTF; CDR3 DNA: TGTGCCAGTAGTATCGCAGGGGCGGCCTATGGCTACACCTTC
clone size: -; V gene: TRBV5-4; D gene: -; J gene: TRBJ2-5; CDR3 protein: CASSLAGVVAETQYF; CDR3 DNA: TGTGCCAGCAGCTTGGCCGGGGTAGTCGCTGAGACCCAGTACTTC
clone size: -; V gene: TRBV9; D gene: TRBD1; J gene: TRBJ2-5; CDR3 protein: CASSLDRVQETQYF; CDR3 DNA: TGTGCCAGCAGCCTGGACAGGGTTCAAGAGACCCAGTACTTC
clone size: -; V gene: TRBV14; D gene: -; J gene: TRBJ2-5; CDR3 protein: CASSPQTGRPVETQYF; CDR3 DNA: TGTGCCAGCAGTCCCCAAACAGGTCGTCCGGTGGAGACCCAGTACTTC
clone size: -; V gene: TRBV7-6; D gene: -; J gene: TRBJ2-1; CDR3 protein: CASSLVYNEQFF; CDR3 DNA: TGTGCCAGCAGCTTAGTGTACAATGAGCAGTTCTTC
clone size: -; V gene: TRBV5-1; D gene: TRBD2; J gene: TRBJ2-5; CDR3 protein: CASSLPAGGPGETQYF; CDR3 DNA: TGCGCCAGCAGCTTGCCAGCGGGAGGGCCAGGGGAGACCCAGTACTTC
clone size: -; V gene: TRBV9; D gene: -; J gene: TRBJ2-1; CDR3 protein: CASSASTFTYNEQFF; CDR3 DNA: TGTGCCAGCAGCGCCTCCACCTTTACCTACAATGAGCAGTTCTTC
clone size: -; V gene: TRBV11-2; D gene: -; J gene: TRBJ2-5; CDR3 protein: CASSSTSETQYF; CDR3 DNA: TGTGCCAGCAGCTCGACCTCGGAGACCCAGTACTTC
clone size: -; V gene: TRBV11-2; D gene: -; J gene: TRBJ2-2; CDR3 protein: CASSSTNTGELFF; CDR3 DNA: TGTGCCAGCAGCTCCACCAACACCGGGGAGCTGTTTTTT
clone size: -; V gene: TRBV4-1; D gene: -; J gene: TRBJ2-3; CDR3 protein: CASSHSTDTQYF; CDR3 DNA: TGCGCCAGCAGCCACAGTACAGATACGCAGTATTTT
clone size: -; V gene: TRBV5-4; D gene: -; J gene: TRBJ1-1; CDR3 protein: CASSGGSALVGTEAFF; CDR3 DNA: TGTGCCAGCAGCGGCGGGAGCGCCCTTGTCGGCACTGAAGCTTTCTTT
clone size: -; V gene: TRBV4-3; D gene: -; J gene: TRBJ1-1; CDR3 protein: CASSRQANTEAFF; CDR3 DNA: TGCGCCAGCAGTCGGCAGGCGAACACTGAAGCTTTCTTT
clone size: -; V gene: TRBV2; D gene: -; J gene: TRBJ2-2; CDR3 protein: CASKTTGGQDPNTGELFF; CDR3 DNA: TGTGCCAGCAAAACTACTGGGGGGCAGGACCCGAACACCGGGGAGCTGTTTTTT
clone size: -; V gene: TRBV19; D gene: -; J gene: TRBJ2-5; CDR3 protein: CASRGMVHKGETQYF; CDR3 DNA: TGTGCCAGTAGAGGGATGGTCCATAAGGGTGAGACCCAGTACTTC
clone size: -; V gene: TRBV6-1; D gene: -; J gene: TRBJ2-6; CDR3 protein: CASSRHFSGANVLTF; CDR3 DNA: TGTGCCAGCAGCCGACACTTCTCTGGGGCCAACGTCCTGACTTTC
clone size: -; V gene: TRBV30; D gene: TRBD1; J gene: TRBJ1-1; CDR3 protein: CASGQGRNTEAFF; CDR3 DNA: TGTGCCTCGGGACAGGGGCGGAACACTGAAGCTTTCTTT
clone size: -; V gene: TRBV5-1; D gene: TRBD2; J gene: TRBJ2-1; CDR3 protein: CASSASGTSGNEQFF; CDR3 DNA: TGCGCCAGCAGCGCCTCCGGGACTAGCGGAAATGAGCAGTTCTTC
clone size: -; V gene: TRBV2; D gene: -; J gene: TRBJ1-5; CDR3 protein: CASSAFGGNQPQHF; CDR3 DNA: TGTGCCAGCTCCGCGTTCGGAGGCAATCAGCCCCAGCATTTT
clone size: -; V gene: TRBV27; D gene: -; J gene: TRBJ2-1; CDR3 protein: CASSHDPVGSYNEQFF; CDR3 DNA: TGTGCCAGCAGTCACGACCCGGTGGGCTCCTACAATGAGCAGTTCTTC
clone size: -; V gene: TRBV10-3; D gene: -; J gene: TRBJ2-7; CDR3 protein: CAISELPSYEQYF; CDR3 DNA: TGTGCCATCAGTGAGCTTCCTTCCTACGAGCAGTACTTC
clone size: -; V gene: TRBV27; D gene: -; J gene: TRBJ2-1; CDR3 protein: CASSLLTHPSYNEQFF; CDR3 DNA: TGTGCCAGCAGTTTATTGACTCACCCCTCCTACAATGAGCAGTTCTTC
clone size: -; V gene: TRBV2; D gene: TRBD1; J gene: TRBJ1-4; CDR3 protein: CASSEEGTGNRKLFF; CDR3 DNA: TGTGCCAGCAGTGAAGAGGGGACAGGGAATCGAAAACTGTTTTTT
clone size: once; V gene: TRBV4-3; D gene: -; J gene: TRBJ2-3; CDR3 protein: CASSQELFTDTQYF; CDR3 DNA: TGCGCCAGCAGCCAAGAATTATTCACAGATACGCAGTATTTT
clone size: once; V gene: TRBV6-5; D gene: -; J gene: TRBJ1-1; CDR3 protein: CASIKWGEAFF; CDR3 DNA: TGTGCCAGCATTAAATGGGGTGAAGCTTTCTTT
clone size: -; V gene: TRBV7-2; D gene: -; J gene: TRBJ2-7; CDR3 protein: CASRELGDEQYF; CDR3 DNA: TGTGCCAGCAGGGAGCTAGGTGACGAGCAGTACTTC
clone size: -; V gene: TRBV5-1; D gene: -; J gene: TRBJ2-1; CDR3 protein: CASSSTYNEQFF; CDR3 DNA: TGCGCCAGCAGCTCCACCTACAATGAGCAGTTCTTC